Listed here are 18 T cell receptor beta chains from one sample, sequenced in a study of monozygotic twins with inflammatory bowel disease. Following a re-call of the 5' RACE reads, TCRdb has one entry per CDR3 protein and lacks DNA. The record lists about 140,000 distinct CDR3 sequences, of which the ten most abundant hold 2.4%. Sequenced input: blood. The receptor source for this set is a human donor with ulcerative colitis or Crohn's disease, or a healthy co-twin of an affected twin (not recorded which).

The chain's CDR3 is CASSLVRTQYNEQFF. The V and J genes are TRBV5-1 and TRBJ2-1; as DNA is missing, the TRBD1 call by TCRdb cannot be tested. The CDR3 is made up of 15 amino acids. The germline gives CDR1 SGHRS, CDR2 YFSETQ.

The rearrangement links TRBV7-9 to TRBJ1-2; the TRBD1 assignment by TCRdb is unverifiable without DNA. CDR1 and CDR2 from the germline V gene are SEHNR and FQNEAQ (reference sequence). The CDR3 consists of 15 residues. CDR3 amino acids: CASREDKGLSLGYTF.

The genes are TRBV7-2 and TRBJ2-7; TCRdb reports TRBD1, a call that lacks DNA to check it against. This CDR3 is built from 14 residues. The germline CDR1 and CDR2 sequences are SGHTA and FQGNSA. The CDR3 is CASSLAFRGSEQYF.

The chain combines TRBV7-9 with TRBJ2-1; absent DNA, TCRdb's TRBD1 call cannot be checked. The CDR3 is 15 amino acids. Per germline, CDR1 SEHNR and CDR2 FQNEAQ (reference sequence). The CDR3 loop is CASSAKGGPYNEQFF.

CDR3 region: CASSPGGGPYDEQFF. The V and J genes are TRBV7-6 and TRBJ2-1; TCRdb outputs TRBD1, but without DNA this stays unchecked. Germline values: CDR1 SGHVS, CDR2 FNYEAQ. The CDR3 extends over 15 amino acids.

The chain uses TRBV7-9 and TRBJ2-5; without DNA, the TCRdb call of TRBD1 cannot be checked. CDR3 size: 15 residues. Looked up from germline, CDR1 is SEHNR and CDR2 is FQNEAQ (reference sequence). The CDR3 spells CASSIGQGPQETQYF.

The chain is built from TRBV20-1 and TRBJ1-6. Germline-derived CDR1 and CDR2 are DFQATT and SNEGSKA (reference sequence). The CDR3 runs to 15 residues. Here the CDR3 reads CSARDLLGFNSPLHF.

This chain connects TRBV7-9 to TRBJ2-5; with no DNA, the TCRdb D assignment of TRBD2 cannot be verified. The germline gives CDR1 SEHNR, CDR2 FQNEAQ (reference sequence). CDR3 size: 12 residues. The CDR3: CASSIQLVPQYF.

The J gene is TRBJ2-2, the V gene TRBV20-1; the D call from TCRdb, TRBD1, cannot be confirmed without DNA. Germline CDR1 reads DFQATT; CDR2 reads SNEGSKA (reference sequence). The CDR3 runs 15 residues. This chain's CDR3 is CSATKTGMNTGELFF.

J is TRBJ2-3 and V is TRBV12-3 or TRBV12-4; TCRdb's D call of TRBD2 is untestable without DNA. The CDR3 consists of 14 residues. This CDR3 is CATDRIGTVDTQYF.

The chain has TRBV3-1 and TRBJ2-2; without DNA, the TCRdb call of TRBD2 cannot be checked. From germline, CDR1 is LGHDT and CDR2 YNNKEL (reference sequence). The length of the CDR3 is 12 residues. CDR3 protein: CASSHGGRELFF.

This rearrangement joins TRBV19 to TRBJ1-1; with no DNA, the TCRdb D assignment of TRBD1 cannot be verified. Germline V gene sequence: CDR1 LNHDA, CDR2 SQIVND (reference sequence). The CDR3 sequence is 15 residues long. The CDR3 reads CASSRGTGMNTEAFF.

The chain employs TRBV9 and TRBJ2-7; there is no DNA to check the TCRdb D call of TRBD2. This CDR3 region has 15 residues. Germline V CDR1 and CDR2: SGDLS, YYNGEE. The chain's CDR3 is CASSVLAGGPYEQYF.

CDR3 loop: CASTPGRSYGYTF. V usage is TRBV6-6 and J usage is TRBJ1-2; TCRdb proposes TRBD1, but this gene call is untestable without DNA. CDR3 length: 13 residues. CDR1 is MNHNY and CDR2 is SVGAGI in the germline V gene (reference sequence).

The J gene is TRBJ2-7, the V gene TRBV29-1; TCRdb picks TRBD1, but there is no DNA to check that call. This CDR3 has 16 amino acids. Germline V gives CDR1 SQVTM, CDR2 ANQGSEA. Here the CDR3 reads CSVVPPEAASPYEQYF.

The chain links TRBV19 to TRBJ1-5; there is no DNA to check the TCRdb D call of TRBD1. The CDR3 extends over 16 amino acids. Germline CDR1 and CDR2: LNHDA and SQIVND (reference sequence). The CDR3 region is CASSGGRKNSNQPQHF. The full variable domain, completed using reference TRBV19 and TRBJ1-5, is DGGITQSPKYLFRKEGQNVTLSCEQNLNHDAMYWYRQDPGQGLRLIYYSQIVNDFQKGDIAEGYSVSREKKESFPLTVTSAQKNPTAFYLCASSGGRKNSNQPQHFGDGTRLSIL.

The chain has TRBV5-1 and TRBJ2-1; absent DNA, TCRdb's TRBD2 call cannot be checked. The CDR3 is made up of 14 amino acids. CDR1 SGHRS and CDR2 YFSETQ come from the germline V gene. The CDR3 loop is CASSSTSGYNEQFF. The complete variable domain, with remaining parts taken from reference TRBV5-1 and TRBJ2-1, reads KAGVTQTPRYLIKTRGQQVTLSCSPISGHRSVSWYQQTPGQGLQFLFEYFSETQRNKGNFPGRFSGRQFSNSRSEMNVSTLELGDSALYLCASSSTSGYNEQFFGPGTRLTVL.

This chain joins TRBV7-3 and TRBJ2-3; no DNA is available, so the TRBD1 call from TCRdb remains unchecked. From germline, CDR1 is SGHTA and CDR2 FQGTGA. The CDR3 sequence is 15 residues long. The chain's CDR3 is CASSSIGTLTDTQYF.